This is a list of T cell receptor beta chains from one sample in a study of control samples from healthy donors and cancer patients. TCRdb keeps only in-frame clones here, not all; method: immunoSEQ multiplex PCR. Of about 120,000 clones listed, approximately 90% are singletons. What was sequenced was blood. Every receptor here comes from a woman younger than 35 in good health. Both conserved end residues are part of each CDR3. D genes are given only for firm matches. Clone size is shown for a subset of rows, as once, few, many or a class of expanded clone.

J gene | clone size | V gene | D gene | CDR3 DNA | CDR3 protein
TRBJ1-5 | NA | TRBV7-2 | NA | TGTGCCTCATCGGGTTATAGCAATCAGCCCCAGCATTTT | CASSGYSNQPQHF
TRBJ2-1 | NA | TRBV24-1 | NA | TGTGCCACCAGTCGCGTAGGGGGGGCGAGCAATGAGCAGTTCTTC | CATSRVGGASNEQFF
TRBJ2-6 | NA | TRBV29-1 | NA | TGCAGCGTTGATCTTGCGTCAAGCGGGGCCAACGTCCTGACTTTC | CSVDLASSGANVLTF
TRBJ2-5 | NA | TRBV5-1 | NA | TGCGCCAGCAGTACGGGGCAAGAGACCCAGTACTTC | CASSTGQETQYF
TRBJ2-4 | once | TRBV7-2 | NA | TGTGCCAGCAGCTCCCCCGAGGTGGGGTTAAGGCCCAAAAACATTCAGTACTTC | CASSSPEVGLRPKNIQYF
TRBJ1-5 | NA | TRBV28 | NA | TGTGCCAGCAGTAACAGCAGAGGTCAGCCCCAGCATTTT | CASSNSRGQPQHF
TRBJ1-1 | NA | TRBV10-2 | NA | TGCGCCAGCAGTGAGCCAGTGAGGAACACTGAAGCTTTCTTT | CASSEPVRNTEAFF
TRBJ1-5 | NA | TRBV27 | NA | TGTGCCAGCAGTTGGAGAGGGGGGCAGCCCCAGCATTTT | CASSWRGGQPQHF
TRBJ1-1 | NA | TRBV27 | TRBD1 | TGTGCCAGCAGTTCTCGACAGGGGAGAGTGGTTGGGAACACTGAAGCTTTCTTT | CASSSRQGRVVGNTEAFF
TRBJ2-1 | NA | TRBV10-3 | NA | TGTGCCGCCTCAGGACCAGCCTACAATGAGCAGTTCTTC | CAASGPAYNEQFF
TRBJ2-1 | once | TRBV4-1 | TRBD2 | TGCGCCAGCAGCACGATACCGGGACTAGCGGGAGGGTACAATGAGCAGTTCTTC | CASSTIPGLAGGYNEQFF
TRBJ2-7 | NA | TRBV18 | NA | TGTGCCAGCTCACCACCATCGGGGTACGAGCAGTACTTC | CASSPPSGYEQYF
TRBJ2-3 | NA | TRBV15 | TRBD1 | TGTGCCACCAGCAGACGGCCGGGACAGGGGTTAGGAGATACGCAGTATTTT | CATSRRPGQGLGDTQYF
TRBJ2-7 | NA | TRBV12-3/TRBV12-4 | NA | TGTGCCAGCAGTTTAGCGGAGGGAGGCGAGCAGTACTTC | CASSLAEGGEQYF
TRBJ2-1 | once | TRBV5-6 | NA | TGTGCCAGCAGCTGGGGGTTAGCAGTTTCCTACAATGAGCAGTTCTTC | CASSWGLAVSYNEQFF
TRBJ1-5 | NA | TRBV9 | TRBD1 | TGTGCCAGCGGCAAGACAGGGGATGGGAGCAATCAGCCCCAGCATTTT | CASGKTGDGSNQPQHF
TRBJ2-1 | NA | TRBV7-2 | TRBD2 | TGTGCCAGCAGCTCTAGCGGGAGGGGCTACAATGAGCAGTTCTTC | CASSSSGRGYNEQFF
TRBJ2-2 | NA | TRBV5-4 | NA | TGTGCCAGCAGCTTCCGGGGGCGCATCGGGGAGCTGTTTTTT | CASSFRGRIGELFF
TRBJ2-1 | once | TRBV7-2 | TRBD2 | TGTGCCAGCAGCTTAGTTACTGCGGGGGGCAATGAGCAGTTCTTC | CASSLVTAGGNEQFF
TRBJ2-7 | NA | TRBV5-5 | NA | TGTGCCAGCAGCTTGGCAGGTAGGTCTGAAACCTACGAGCAGTACTTC | CASSLAGRSETYEQYF
TRBJ2-2 | NA | TRBV4-3 | NA | TGCGCCAGCAGCAGCATCGACAGCTCGAGCACCGGGGAGCTGTTTTTT | CASSSIDSSSTGELFF
TRBJ1-4 | NA | TRBV5-5 | NA | TGTGCCAGCAGCTCGGTAGACGAAAAACTGTTTTTT | CASSSVDEKLFF
TRBJ2-1 | NA | TRBV7-6 | TRBD1 | TGTGCCAGCAGCTTAGGACAGGGCTCCTACAATGAGCAGTTCTTC | CASSLGQGSYNEQFF
TRBJ2-2 | NA | TRBV28 | NA | TGTGCCAGCAGTTTTCCCCTCGGGGGTACGAACACCGGGGAGCTGTTTTTT | CASSFPLGGTNTGELFF
TRBJ1-1 | NA | TRBV10-3 | NA | TGTGCCATCAGTGACCAGGCAGCTGAAGCTTTCTTT | CAISDQAAEAFF
TRBJ1-1 | NA | TRBV10-1 | NA | TGCGCCAGCAGTGAGGACAGCTATTTATGTAACGGGGAAGCTTTCTTT | CASSEDSYLCNGEAFF
TRBJ1-2 | once | TRBV18 | NA | TGTGCCAGCTCACCCGGGAGCTTAGGTACTAACTATGGCTACACCTTC | CASSPGSLGTNYGYTF
TRBJ2-2 | NA | TRBV6-2/TRBV6-3 | TRBD1 | TGTGCCAGCAGCGATGGACAGGGAGTTCACACCAGGGAGCTGTTTTTT | CASSDGQGVHTRELFF
TRBJ2-5 | NA | TRBV28 | TRBD2 | TGTGCCAGCAGCCACCTAGCGGGGGGGCCGACAGAGACCCAGTACTTC | CASSHLAGGPTETQYF
TRBJ2-3 | NA | TRBV11-3 | TRBD2 | TGTGCCAGCAGCACCCGACGGGAGGGTTTGGCAGATACGCAGTATTTT | CASSTRREGLADTQYF
TRBJ2-3 | NA | TRBV20-1 | NA | TGCAGTGCTAGAGATTCGCCTACGCAGTATTTT | CSARDSPTQYF
TRBJ1-1 | NA | TRBV5-3 | NA | TGTGCCCATCAATTAACGGGACCTGAAGCTTTCTTT | CAHQLTGPEAFF
TRBJ2-2 | NA | TRBV5-6 | NA | TGTGCCAGCAGCCTTGGGGGCGGGGAGCTGTTTTTT | CASSLGGGELFF
TRBJ1-4 | NA | TRBV2 | NA | TGTGCCAGCAGTAGGGACTTTACAACTAATGAAAAACTGTTTTTT | CASSRDFTTNEKLFF
TRBJ1-1 | NA | TRBV20-1 | NA | TGCAGTGCTACTAACTCGGCTGAAGCTTTCTTT | CSATNSAEAFF
TRBJ2-3 | once | TRBV29-1 | NA | TGCAGCGTTCCGTCACAGTCGAGCACAGATACGCAGTATTTT | CSVPSQSSTDTQYF
TRBJ1-6 | NA | TRBV10-1 | TRBD1 | TGCGCCAGCAGCTTGAGGAGGGACAGATCTAATTCACCCCTCCACTTT | CASSLRRDRSNSPLHF
TRBJ2-1 | NA | TRBV30 | NA | TGTGCCTGGACCAACGATGAAAGGGGGTTTAAGCAGTTCTTC | CAWTNDERGFKQFF
TRBJ2-1 | NA | TRBV2 | NA | TGTGCCAGCAGCCCTCTCAATGAGCAGTTCTTC | CASSPLNEQFF
TRBJ2-7 | NA | TRBV3-1/TRBV3-2 | NA | TGTGCCAGCAGCCATTTTGGGTGTCGTGTTGGGGTAGGGGTAACTACCTACGAGCAGTACTTC | CASSHFGCRVGVGVTTYEQYF
TRBJ1-2 | NA | TRBV15 | NA | TGTGCCACCAGCAGAAGCGGGACACCGGGGCATGGCTACACCTTC | CATSRSGTPGHGYTF
TRBJ2-5 | NA | TRBV7-8 | TRBD2 | TGTGCCAGCAGCCCCAGGACTAGCGGGGAGACCCAGTACTTC | CASSPRTSGETQYF
TRBJ2-3 | NA | TRBV11-3 | TRBD2 | TGTGCCAGCAGCTTCGCGGGGGGACCTACAGATACGCAGTATTTT | CASSFAGGPTDTQYF
TRBJ2-2 | NA | TRBV7-2 | NA | TGTGCCAGCAGCTTAGCAACAGACACCGGGGAGCTGTTTTTT | CASSLATDTGELFF
TRBJ1-1 | NA | TRBV5-4 | NA | TGTGCCAGCAGCCGGACATTTGCGGACACTGAAGCTTTCTTT | CASSRTFADTEAFF
TRBJ2-7 | NA | TRBV4-3 | TRBD1 | TGCGCCAGCAGCCAAGAGCAGGGGGAAAGCTCCTACGAGCAGTACTTC | CASSQEQGESSYEQYF
TRBJ1-2 | NA | TRBV28 | NA | TGTGCCAGCAGTTCACAGCCTGGGTTTGGGTATGGCTACACCTTC | CASSSQPGFGYGYTF
TRBJ1-4 | NA | TRBV27 | NA | TGTGCCAGCAGTTTTAGCAGTCACAATGAAAAACTGTTTTTT | CASSFSSHNEKLFF
TRBJ2-7 | NA | TRBV7-2 | NA | TGTGCCAGCAGCTTAGAGGGCACCGGAACCTACGAGCAGTACTTC | CASSLEGTGTYEQYF
TRBJ1-1 | NA | TRBV4-2 | NA | TGTGCCAGCAGCCAACCCCTTGGACACCGAGAGAACACTGAAGCTTTCTTT | CASSQPLGHRENTEAFF
TRBJ1-2 | NA | TRBV5-1 | NA | TGCGCCAGCCGCGAGGGGATTCCCCCTTATGGCTACACCTTC | CASREGIPPYGYTF
TRBJ2-4 | NA | TRBV18 | TRBD1 | TGTGCCAGCTCACAGGGACCAGGACAGGGGGTTTTAAACATTCAGTACTTC | CASSQGPGQGVLNIQYF
TRBJ1-1 | NA | TRBV5-1 | NA | TGCGCCAGCAGCTTGGCCGTATTCCAGATGAACACTGAAGCTTTCTTT | CASSLAVFQMNTEAFF
TRBJ2-7 | NA | TRBV2 | NA | TGTGCCAGCAGCTCGACCCTAGACTCCTACGAGCAGTACTTC | CASSSTLDSYEQYF
TRBJ2-1 | NA | TRBV9 | TRBD2 | TGTGCCAGCAACCCTAGCGGGACTAGCGGGAGCTACAATGAGCAGTTCTTC | CASNPSGTSGSYNEQFF